Presented here are 27 T cell receptor beta chains from one specimen sequenced in a study of T cell responses to AZD1222 COVID-19 vaccine. Assay used: immunoSEQ multiplex PCR; TCRdb lists only in-frame clones, some missing. The sample lists fewer than 150,000 clones; 90% were seen once. Sequences were derived from peripheral blood, sampled 28 days after the second AZD1222 dose. Receptors originate from an adult who received the AZD1222 COVID-19 vaccine.

This rearrangement joins TRBV4-3 to TRBJ1-2; D gene uncertain. Germline assignment: CDR1 LGHNA and CDR2 YSLEER. V was pared by 1 base and J by 4 bases, with 13 bases between. This CDR3 comprises 15 residues. CDR3 protein: CASSQGHSSLYGYTF. DNA for the CDR3: TGCGCCAGCAGCCAAGGCCACAGCAGCCTCTATGGCTACACCTTC.

V is TRBV7-8 and J is TRBJ1-5; D unresolved. There are 13 residues in the CDR3. Trimming pared 1 base from V and 4 bases from J, leaving 5 bases between. Germline V gene sequence: CDR1 SGHVS, CDR2 FQNEAQ. The CDR3 DNA follows: TGTGCCAGCAGCTTAGTTAGGAATCAGCCCCAGCATTTT. Protein: CASSLVRNQPQHF.

For this clone: The sample carries other DNA sequences with the same CDR3. The chain recombines TRBV7-9 with TRBJ1-5; no reliable D call. The CDR3 contains 14 residues. With 1 base removed from V and 4 bases from J, the gap between germline ends came to 8 bases. The germline V gene encodes CDR1 SEHNR and CDR2 FQNEAQ (reference sequence). The CDR3 bases are TGTGCCAGCAGCTTAGAAGGCAATAATCAGCCCCAGCATTTT. Translated: CASSLEGNNQPQHF.

This sequence joins TRBV28 and TRBJ1-2; no definite D call. Trimming removed 6 bases at V and 8 bases at J, with 13 bases between. The CDR3 has 12 amino acids. Germline-derived CDR1 and CDR2 are MDHEN and SYDVKM. CDR3 in amino acids: CASRTAPRGYTF. The CDR3 nucleotides read TGTGCCAGCAGAACAGCCCCGAGAGGCTACACCTTC.

This clone was seen a handful of times. The chain employs TRBV7-3 and TRBJ1-5; D is uncertain. Per germline, CDR1 SGHTA and CDR2 FQGTGA. There are 14 residues in the CDR3. Between the trimmed V and J ends, which lost 0 bases and 0 bases, there was a span of 3 bases. CDR3 in amino acids: CASSLTHSNQPQHF. The CDR3 DNA sequence: TGTGCCAGCAGCTTAACTCATAGCAATCAGCCCCAGCATTTT.

This chain joins TRBV5-1 and TRBJ2-2; maybe TRBD2 (6 bases). Trimming cost V 4 bases and J 6 bases, with 13 bases left between them. Germline CDR1 reads SGHRS; CDR2 reads YFSETQ. There are 14 residues in the CDR3. The CDR3: CASSPLGGSGELFF. In DNA form, the CDR3 reads TGCGCCAGCAGCCCGCTTGGGGGGTCCGGGGAGCTGTTTTTT.

The chain combines TRBV29-1 with TRBJ2-2; TRBD1 matches 8 bases. V trimming: 7 bases; J trimming: 0 bases; junction bases outside the gene matches: 4. CDR3 size: 14 residues. Germline values: CDR1 SQVTM, CDR2 ANQGSEA. The CDR3 DNA follows: TGCAGCGGGATGACAGGGGCGAACACCGGGGAGCTGTTTTTT. Encoded protein: CSGMTGANTGELFF.

This clone came up once. The chain carries TRBV28 and TRBJ1-5, with D maybe TRBD1 (6 bases). CDR3 length equals 13 residues. V was clipped by 10 bases and J by 3 bases, with 13 bases between them. CDR1 and CDR2 from the germline V gene are MDHEN and SYDVKM. The CDR3 coding sequence is TGTGCCACCTTCCGGGACACCAATCAGCCCCAGCATTTT. Translation: CATFRDTNQPQHF.

This chain connects TRBV28 to TRBJ2-5; D possibly uses TRBD1 or TRBD2 (5 bases each). Trimming pared 7 bases from V and 5 bases from J, leaving 20 bases between. This CDR3 comprises 15 residues. Germline values: CDR1 MDHEN, CDR2 SYDVKM. DNA for the CDR3: TGTGCCAGCACACCCGGGACCAGCTATGGGGAGACCCAGTACTTC. Translation: CASTPGTSYGETQYF.

V and J are TRBV7-9 and TRBJ1-1; a possible D gene is TRBD1 (6 bases). CDR1 SEHNR and CDR2 FQNEAQ come from the germline V gene (reference sequence). Trimming left V 3 bases short and J 4 bases short, with 15 bases between. There are 15 residues in the CDR3. The CDR3 coding sequence is TGTGCCAGCAGCTTCAGGGCCCCCAGGGGCACTGAAGCTTTCTTT. As protein: CASSFRAPRGTEAFF. The whole variable domain, remainder taken from reference TRBV7-9 and TRBJ1-1, is DTGVSQNPRHKITKRGQNVTFRCDPISEHNRLYWYRQTLGQGPEFLTYFQNEAQLEKSRLLSDRFSAERPKGSFSTLEIQRTEQGDSAMYLCASSFRAPRGTEAFFGQGTRLTVV.

The chain joins TRBV6-2 or TRBV6-3 to TRBJ2-7; TRBD1 agrees at 7 bases. From germline, CDR1 is MNHEY and CDR2 SVGEGT. V was clipped by 5 bases and J by 1 base; unmatched bases: 5. The CDR3 has 14 residues. The CDR3 coding sequence is TGTGCCAGCAGTACGACGACAGGGTCCTACGAGCAGTACTTC. Its translation is CASSTTTGSYEQYF.

Only a few counts were recorded for this clone. The V gene is TRBV18, the J gene TRBJ1-1; maybe TRBD1 (5 bases). Trimming removed 3 bases from V and 2 bases from J, with 13 bases in between. This CDR3 comprises 15 residues. CDR1 is KGHSH and CDR2 is LQKENI in the germline V gene. CDR3 in amino acids: CASSPYNGQNTEAFF. DNA of the CDR3: TGTGCCAGCTCACCTTACAACGGACAAAACACTGAAGCTTTCTTT.

This clone was seen only a few times. The chain links TRBV3-1 (or the pseudogene TRBV3-2) to TRBJ2-7; 7 nucleotides line up with TRBD2. The trim removed 4 bases at V and 5 bases at J, leaving 14 bases unmatched. Germline V CDR1 and CDR2: LGHDT, YNNKEL (reference sequence). CDR3 length equals 16 residues. The CDR3 DNA follows: TGTGCCAGCAGCCGCGGTCCGAAACTAGCGACTAACGAGCAGTACTTC. Amino acids: CASSRGPKLATNEQYF.

The chain joins TRBV6-5 to TRBJ1-3; D call uncertain. Germline-derived CDR1 and CDR2 are MNHEY and SVGAGI. The CDR3 is made up of 14 amino acids. Trimming cost V 4 bases and J 4 bases, with 11 bases left between them. CDR3 loop: CASSSGRRGNTIYF. The CDR3 bases are TGTGCCAGCAGTTCCGGGAGGCGGGGAAACACCATATATTTT.

The V call is TRBV5-1, the J call TRBJ1-1, with D possibly being TRBD1 (5 bases). Per the germline V gene, CDR1 is SGHRS and CDR2 is YFSETQ. Trimming took 3 bases from V and 4 from J, leaving 13 bases between them. CDR3 length: 14 residues. CDR3 in DNA: TGCGCCAGCAGCTCCGCAACAGGACTCACTGAAGCTTTCTTT. This encodes CASSSATGLTEAFF.

This clone was observed a single time. The chain links TRBV28 to TRBJ1-1, with D possibly matching TRBD1 (6 bases). The germline V gene has CDR1 MDHEN and CDR2 SYDVKM. The ends were cut back, 5 bases at V and 1 base at J, with 14 bases in the middle. The CDR3 consists of 15 residues. As DNA, the CDR3 is TGTGCCAGCAGTCTAAGCTACAGGGCGAACACTGAAGCTTTCTTT. Protein product: CASSLSYRANTEAFF.

This rearrangement joins TRBV24-1 to TRBJ2-7; perhaps TRBD1 as D (6 bases). There are 16 residues in the CDR3. Germline V gene data show CDR1 as KGHDR and CDR2 as SFDVKD. Trimming shortened V by 3 bases and J by 6 bases, and 20 bases separated the two germline ends. The CDR3: CATSDDRDTSRGEQYF. The CDR3 bases are TGTGCCACCAGTGATGACCGGGACACCTCTCGAGGCGAGCAGTACTTC.

The rearrangement joins TRBV6-5 to TRBJ1-5; D gene uncertain. Germline CDR1 reads MNHEY; CDR2 reads SVGAGI. The CDR3 extends over 16 amino acids. Trimming took off 0 bases at V and 0 bases at J, with 9 bases between the two ends. The CDR3 sequence: CASSYSARTSNQPQHF. The CDR3 DNA reads TGTGCCAGCAGTTACTCGGCACGGACTAGCAATCAGCCCCAGCATTTT.

This chain links TRBV9 with TRBJ2-1, with D maybe TRBD1 (5 bases). The CDR3 runs 11 residues. V lost 3 bases to trimming and J lost 10 bases, with 8 bases between them. The V gene's germline CDR1 is SGDLS and CDR2 YYNGEE. CDR3 residues: CASSATEEQFF. The CDR3 coding sequence is TGTGCCAGCAGCGCGACAGAGGAGCAGTTCTTC.

This rearrangement joins TRBV24-1 to TRBJ2-1, with 8 nucleotides matching TRBD1. Trimming cost V 3 bases and J 5 bases; bases outside gene matches: 14. Germline V lookup: CDR1 KGHDR, CDR2 SFDVKD. The CDR3 covers 18 residues. CDR3: CATSDAVPGQAPHNEQFF. In DNA, the CDR3 is TGTGCCACCAGTGATGCCGTTCCGGGACAGGCGCCTCACAATGAGCAGTTCTTC.

The CDR3 sequence is CASSPLNTEAFF. DNA for the CDR3: TGTGCCAGCTCTCCCTTGAACACTGAAGCTTTCTTT. The rearrangement joins TRBV18 to TRBJ1-1; unclear D gene. CDR3 size: 12 residues. In germline, CDR1 is KGHSH, CDR2 LQKENI. Trimming cost V 6 bases and J 0 bases, with 5 bases left between them.

The rearrangement links TRBV18 to TRBJ2-1, with D possibly TRBD1 on 6 matching bases. Trimming took 4 bases from V and 6 from J, leaving 16 bases between them. CDR3 length: 15 amino acids. The germline gives CDR1 KGHSH, CDR2 LQKENI. The CDR3 DNA sequence: TGTGCCAGCTCACTAAGGACTGAACAGGGCAATGAGCAGTTCTTC. This encodes CASSLRTEQGNEQFF. Combining the CDR3 with reference TRBV18 and TRBJ2-1 gives the whole variable domain NAGVMQNPRHLVRRRGQEARLRCSPMKGHSHVYWYRQLPEEGLKFMVYLQKENIIDESGMPKERFSAEFPKEGPSILRIQQVVRGDSAAYFCASSLRTEQGNEQFFGPGTRLTVL.

This clone was picked up a small number of times. The chain employs TRBV2 and TRBJ1-2, with a possible D match to TRBD1 (5 bases). Per the germline V gene, CDR1 is SNHLY and CDR2 is FYNNEI. The length of the CDR3 is 13 residues. V gave up 2 bases and J gave up 3 bases, with 7 bases separating them. CDR3 region: CASSEPGHYGYTF. The CDR3 DNA reads TGTGCCAGCAGTGAACCGGGACACTATGGCTACACCTTC.

The genes are TRBV3-1 (or the pseudogene TRBV3-2) and TRBJ1-1, with TRBD1 matching 7 bases. The CDR3 totals 15 residues. Germline V gene sequence: CDR1 LGHDT, CDR2 YNNKEL (reference sequence). The V segment lost 5 bases and the J segment 1 base; nucleotides outside the gene matches: 7. CDR3 sequence: CASSLGTAQNTEAFF. The CDR3 DNA reads TGTGCCAGCAGCTTGGGGACAGCCCAGAACACTGAAGCTTTCTTT.

Of note for this clone: In the same sample, other DNA sequences code for this CDR3. The V and J genes are TRBV14 and TRBJ1-1; 7 positions match TRBD1. Germline CDR1 and CDR2: SGHDN and FVKESK. The CDR3 totals 15 residues. The J segment lost 1 base and the V segment lost 3 bases, leaving 5 bases of the junction unmatched. The CDR3 is CASSQRTGRNTEAFF. The CDR3 DNA is TGTGCCAGCAGCCAGAGGACAGGTCGGAACACTGAAGCTTTCTTT. Full variable domain (rest looked up from reference TRBV14 and TRBJ1-1): EAGVTQFPSHSVIEKGQTVTLRCDPISGHDNLYWYRRVMGKEIKFLLHFVKESKQDESGMPNNRFLAERTGGTYSTLKVQPAELEDSGVYFCASSQRTGRNTEAFFGQGTRLTVV.

CDR3 coding DNA: TGCGCCAGCAGCGAAACGACAGGGCTGCGTGGCTACACCTTC. This gives the protein CASSETTGLRGYTF. The rearrangement joins TRBV4-3 to TRBJ1-2; TRBD1 aligns across 7 bases. This CDR3 contains 14 residues. V was pared by 5 bases and J by 7 bases, with 10 bases of the junction left unmatched. In germline, CDR1 is LGHNA, CDR2 YSLEER.

The chain couples TRBV10-2 to TRBJ2-1; no definite D call. This CDR3 has 16 amino acids. Looked up from germline, CDR1 is WSHSY and CDR2 is SAAADI. Trimming shortened V by 3 bases and J by 6 bases, and 18 bases separated the two germline ends. The CDR3 DNA sequence: TGCGCCAGCAGTGAAATTCGTAGGGCGAACCCCAATGAGCAGTTCTTC. Translation: CASSEIRRANPNEQFF.